This T cell receptor beta chain comes out of a study of OX40 agonist ivuxolimab in advanced cancers. As for the study more broadly: The costimulatory receptor OX40 (CD134) was targeted by ivuxolimab, a fully human IgG2 agonistic monoclonal antibody. Intravenous ivuxolimab was administered to patients every 2 weeks at six dose levels: 0.01, 0.1, 0.3, 1.5, 3 and 10 mg/kg. Of the roughly 53 patients in dose escalation, some 20 had hepatocellular carcinoma, some 15 had melanoma, 9 had renal cell carcinoma and 9 had head and neck cancer. In the dose-escalation cohort, around 80% of patients were male, and the mean age was roughly 60 years with a range of roughly 20 to 79. Prior anti-PD-1, anti-PD-L1 or anti-CTLA-4 therapy was permitted, and 40% of dose-escalation patients had received checkpoint inhibitors. Partial responses occurred in three dose-escalation patients: two with cutaneous melanoma and one with hepatocellular carcinoma. Peripheral TCRbeta sequencing was intended to test whether TCR sequence diversity was altered and clonal T-cell expansion was caused by ivuxolimab. The paper reports the monotherapy dose-escalation portion (N of about 50 patients) of the phase I ivuxolimab trial. Broader findings and caveats from the paper: At doses of 0.1 to 3.0 mg/kg, clonal expansion of both CD4+ and CD8+ blood T cells was observed from baseline to week 6. On average, CD8+ T cells showed more expanded clones than CD4+ T cells after ivuxolimab. Antigen specificity was not determined for the clonally expanded peripheral T cells. Low levels of normalized T-cell clonal expansion were also seen in some patients who did not respond. In partial responders in the 0.1-3.0 mg/kg groups, normalized peripheral clonal expansion was found to be among the lowest, especially among CD8+ T cells.

Patients with autoimmune disease history or receiving systemic immunosuppression were excluded from the trial. In every dose cohort, peripheral blood was drawn for TCR sequencing at baseline, cycle 4 day 1, and cycle 7 day 1. Samples were obtained from an open-label, multicenter, first-in-human phase I dose-escalation trial of ivuxolimab. Adults with locally advanced or metastatic head and neck squamous cell, hepatocellular, melanoma or renal cell carcinoma were enrolled in the trial. CD4+ and CD8+ T cells were sorted separately from peripheral blood before TCR sequencing. CDR1 and CDR2 were assigned from the germline V gene as ENHRY and SYGVKD. The CDR3 holds 15 amino acids from the cysteine to the phenylalanine. Left in the record is the CDR3 DNA by itself, 45 bases read in frame from the first base. V loses 4 bases, J loses 1 base, and the germline ends lie 13 bases apart. Comment on this clone: It lacks a known antigen. No qualities accompany the bases; no much larger clone lies one base away.

To sequence the TCRbeta CDR3 region, genomic DNA was isolated from the sorted cells. The immunoSEQ Assay was used for sequencing of TCRbeta CDR3 regions. TCRdb took this table from immuneACCESS and kept in-frame rearrangements with V and J called. Such tables lack part of the clones; where checked against another copy, unresolved V genes explain under half of the gap, and the rest is unexplained. Within this sample are 65,000 to 90,000 clones, with around nine tenths of them counted one time only. The ten largest clones add up to over 0.65% of the sample. The TCR comes from an adult with an advanced solid tumor such as melanoma, head and neck, liver or kidney cancer. The chain was built from TRBV10-3 and TRBJ1-2; a confident D gene designation cannot be given. This specimen was CD4+ or CD8+ T cells sorted from blood, taken in a trial of the OX40 agonist ivuxolimab. At the DNA level, the sequence is TGTGCCATCAGTGTCGCCCCAACGGTTAACTATGGCTACACCTTC. It translates to CAISVAPTVNYGYTF.